These 26 T cell receptor beta chains were sequenced from one sample in a study of graft-versus-host responses after intestinal transplantation. Sequencing was performed with immunoSEQ multiplex PCR; in TCRdb, only in-frame clones are kept and a portion is missing. The table lists around 16,000 clones, roughly 80% of them singletons, with 7.8% in the top ten. Grafts had their tissue processed, releasing intraepithelial and lamina propria lymphocytes. The sequencing used ileum tissue, collected roughly 70 weeks after intestinal transplant. The source is a human patient who received an intestinal transplant, so some T cells may come from the graft donor.

This chain joins TRBV6-4 and TRBJ2-3; 11 bases agree with TRBD2. This CDR3 has 15 residues. V was clipped by 3 bases and J by 1 base; unmatched bases: 0. CDR1 is MRHNA and CDR2 is SNTAGT in the germline V gene. The CDR3 nucleotides are TGTGCCAGCAGTGAGACTAGCGGGGGCACAGATACGCAGTATTTT. Encoded protein: CASSETSGGTDTQYF.

The V call is TRBV7-6, the J call TRBJ1-5; 7 bases agree with TRBD1. CDR3 length: 16 amino acids. Looked up from germline, CDR1 is SGHVS and CDR2 is FNYEAQ. J gave up 4 bases and V 5 bases, and 11 bases lay outside the gene matches. The DNA of the CDR3 is TGTGCCAGCAGCCTAGAACAGGGGAAAGGGAATCAGCCCCAGCATTTT. It translates to CASSLEQGKGNQPQHF.

The rearrangement joins TRBV27 to TRBJ1-1, with a tentative D call TRBD1 (5 bases). Trimming shortened V by 5 bases and J by 0 bases, and 16 bases separated the two germline ends. The CDR3 runs 16 residues. Germline assignment: CDR1 MNHEY and CDR2 SMNVEV (reference sequence). The CDR3 here is CASSHLPRQMNTEAFF. CDR3 sequence (DNA): TGTGCCAGCAGTCACCTACCGAGACAGATGAACACTGAAGCTTTCTTT.

The chain employs TRBV9 and TRBJ2-1, with D uncertain. Trimming stripped 2 bases from V and 3 bases from J, with 0 bases between. CDR1 and CDR2 (germline): SGDLS, YYNGEE. CDR3 length: 11 residues. CDR3 bases: TGTGCCAGCAGCGTCTACAATGAGCAGTTCTTC. Protein: CASSVYNEQFF.

The chain has TRBV2 and TRBJ1-2; 9 positions agree with TRBD1. V was clipped by 6 bases and J by 8 bases; unmatched bases: 10. This CDR3 is built from 14 residues. The germline CDR1 and CDR2 sequences are SNHLY and FYNNEI. This chain's CDR3 is CASSQQGQGRGYTF. The CDR3 DNA sequence: TGTGCCAGCAGCCAACAGGGACAGGGCAGGGGCTACACCTTC.

The chain carries TRBV5-1 and TRBJ1-6; 9 nucleotides agree with TRBD1. Looked up from germline, CDR1 is SGHRS and CDR2 is YFSETQ. The CDR3 is 14 amino acids. Trimming cost V 5 bases and J 9 bases; bases outside gene matches: 6. The CDR3 protein is CASRSTGGGSPLHF. CDR3 bases: TGCGCCAGCAGATCGACAGGGGGTGGTTCACCCCTCCACTTT.

The chain combines TRBV7-3 with TRBJ2-5; D unresolved. The CDR3 contains 13 residues. CDR1 SGHTA and CDR2 FQGTGA come from the germline V gene. Between the trimmed V and J ends, which lost 2 bases and 1 base, there was a span of 5 bases. In nucleotides, the CDR3 is TGTGCCAGCAGCTTAGCTATCCAAGAGACCCAGTACTTC. Protein product: CASSLAIQETQYF.

This clone has a single count. The chain uses TRBV7-9 and TRBJ2-2; weak D call: TRBD2 (6 bases). Germline V gene data show CDR1 as SEHNR and CDR2 as FQNEAQ (reference sequence). CDR3 length equals 14 residues. The V end lost 4 bases, the J end lost 6 bases, and 12 bases lay between the germline ends. CDR3 nucleotide sequence: TGTGCCAGCAGCTCCACGGGGGACGCCGGGGAGCTGTTTTTT. Translated: CASSSTGDAGELFF.

This clone appeared once. The genes are TRBV4-2 and TRBJ1-1; the match to TRBD1 covers 7 bases. CDR3 length: 16 residues. With V trimmed by 3 bases and J by 0 bases, 7 bases remained unmatched. The germline gives CDR1 LGHNA, CDR2 YNFKEQ. The CDR3 DNA sequence: TGTGCCAGCAGCCAGGGGACAGAAGACATGAACACTGAAGCTTTCTTT. This gives the protein CASSQGTEDMNTEAFF.

The J gene is TRBJ2-7, the V gene TRBV6-5, with 9 nucleotides matching TRBD2. Germline V lookup: CDR1 MNHEY, CDR2 SVGAGI. J was trimmed by 5 bases and V by 2 bases; bases with no gene match: 4. This CDR3 spans 14 amino acids. This CDR3 reads CASSYLAGRDEQYF. The DNA for the CDR3 is TGTGCCAGCAGTTACCTAGCGGGACGCGACGAGCAGTACTTC.

This chain uses TRBV10-2 with TRBJ2-1, with TRBD1 matching 8 bases. Trimming at V came to 3 bases and at J to 9 bases, leaving 16 bases not matched to a gene. CDR3 length equals 17 residues. Germline-derived CDR1 and CDR2 are WSHSY and SAAADI. CDR3 sequence: CASSDLGGGRGRGEQFF. CDR3 sequence (DNA): TGCGCCAGCAGTGATTTAGGAGGAGGCAGGGGGCGTGGTGAGCAGTTCTTC.

The chain employs TRBV27 and TRBJ1-5; a possible D gene is TRBD1 (6 bases). Germline V gene data show CDR1 as MNHEY and CDR2 as SMNVEV (reference sequence). Trimming shortened V by 8 bases and J by 3 bases, and 14 bases separated the two germline ends. CDR3 length equals 14 residues. The CDR3 sequence: CASAAGADNQPQHF. CDR3 coding DNA: TGTGCCAGCGCCGCGGGGGCCGACAATCAGCCCCAGCATTTT.

This clone has a handful of counts. This chain joins TRBV7-9 and TRBJ1-2, with 11 bases fitting TRBD1. The CDR3 spans 14 residues. Germline trimming cut 6 bases from V and 6 bases from J; bases unmatched to any gene: 6. Germline CDR1 is SEHNR and CDR2 is FQNEAQ (reference sequence). The CDR3 protein is CASSAGQGAHGYTF. The CDR3 nucleotides are TGTGCCAGCAGTGCCGGACAGGGGGCGCATGGCTACACCTTC. The variable domain in full, completed from reference TRBV7-9 and TRBJ1-2, reads DTGVSQNPRHKITKRGQNVTFRCDPISEHNRLYWYRQTLGQGPEFLTYFQNEAQLEKSRLLSDRFSAERPKGSFSTLEIQRTEQGDSAMYLCASSAGQGAHGYTFGSGTRLTVV.

V gene TRBV6-6 combines with J gene TRBJ2-1; D possibly uses TRBD1 or TRBD2 (6 bases each). The V end lost 7 bases, the J end lost 0 bases, and 13 bases lay between the germline ends. The length of the CDR3 is 15 residues. The germline gives CDR1 MNHNY, CDR2 SVGAGI (reference sequence). CDR3 sequence (DNA): TGTGCCAGCATCGACGGGGGCAGCTCCTACAATGAGCAGTTCTTC. Its protein is CASIDGGSSYNEQFF.

The J gene is TRBJ1-1, the V gene TRBV4-1; D not certain. The V end was cut by 2 bases, the J end by 8 bases, with 9 bases between. The CDR3 spans 12 residues. Germline values: CDR1 MGHRA, CDR2 YSYEKL. CDR3 loop: CASSQLSGEAFF. DNA of the CDR3: TGCGCCAGCAGCCAATTATCTGGGGAAGCTTTCTTT.

This rearrangement joins TRBV4-2 to TRBJ2-3; TRBD2 matches 9 bases. The junction had 7 bases not matched to a gene; V was cut back by 0 bases and J by 3 bases. The CDR3 has 17 residues. CDR1 is LGHNA, CDR2 YNFKEQ, per germline. The CDR3, as DNA: TGTGCCAGCAGCCAAGACGAAGTAGCGGGAGAGACAGATACGCAGTATTTT. Translation gives CASSQDEVAGETDTQYF.

The V gene is TRBV27, the J gene TRBJ1-1, with a possible D match to TRBD1 (5 bases). The CDR3 contains 15 residues. V lost 4 bases, J lost 6 bases, and 18 bases lay in between. CDR1 and CDR2 from the germline V gene are MNHEY and SMNVEV (reference sequence). CDR3 DNA sequence: TGTGCCAGCAGTTCCACAGGACTCGCTCCCCCTGAAGCTTTCTTT. Encoded protein: CASSSTGLAPPEAFF.

This clone was seen a single time. V gene TRBV2 combines with J gene TRBJ2-7; D remains ambiguous. Trimming stripped 7 bases from V and 0 bases from J, with 13 bases between. This CDR3 contains 14 residues. Germline lookup yields CDR1 SNHLY and CDR2 FYNNEI. CDR3 DNA sequence: TGTGCCAGCAACAAAGACTCCTACTCCTACGAGCAGTACTTC. It is translated as CASNKDSYSYEQYF.

This rearrangement joins TRBV5-1 to TRBJ2-3; possibly TRBD1 or TRBD2 for D (5 bases each). The CDR3 is 16 amino acids. Germline V gene sequence: CDR1 SGHRS, CDR2 YFSETQ. The V gene lost 3 bases and the J gene lost 4 bases, with 18 bases spanning the gap. The CDR3 DNA follows: TGCGCCAGCAGCTCCCAGTCAGTCTGGGACGCAGATACGCAGTATTTT. This translates into CASSSQSVWDADTQYF. The whole variable domain, filled in from reference TRBV5-1 and TRBJ2-3, reads KAGVTQTPRYLIKTRGQQVTLSCSPISGHRSVSWYQQTPGQGLQFLFEYFSETQRNKGNFPGRFSGRQFSNSRSEMNVSTLELGDSALYLCASSSQSVWDADTQYFGPGTRLTVL.

V is TRBV20-1 and J is TRBJ2-7; the D is unclear. Trimming took 4 bases from V and 7 from J, leaving 8 bases between them. The CDR3 contains 10 residues. Per germline, CDR1 DFQATT and CDR2 SNEGSKA (reference sequence). This chain's CDR3 is CSAMSREQYF. CDR3 coding DNA: TGCAGTGCTATGAGTAGGGAGCAGTACTTC.

Only one count was recorded for this clone. Other DNA sequences of this sample code for an identical CDR3. The gene calls are TRBV29-1 and TRBJ1-5; tentative D call: TRBD1 (6 bases). Between the trimmed V and J ends, which lost 4 bases and 7 bases, there was a span of 11 bases. Germline CDR1 SQVTM, CDR2 ANQGSEA. CDR3 length: 12 residues. The DNA of the CDR3 is TGCAGCGTTGGTGGGGGCGGGCAGCCCCAGCATTTT. This codes for CSVGGGGQPQHF. The variable domain in full, completed from reference TRBV29-1 and TRBJ1-5, reads SAVISQKPSRDICQRGTSLTIQCQVDSQVTMMFWYRQQPGQSLTLIATANQGSEATYESGFVIDKFPISRPNLTFSTLTVSNMSPEDSSIYLCSVGGGGQPQHFGDGTRLSIL.

This clone was seen a few times. CDR3 nucleotide sequence: TGTGCCAGCAGTTACACGGAGGGGACCGCCGGCTACGAGCAGTACTTC. Protein product: CASSYTEGTAGYEQYF. This sequence joins TRBV6-6 and TRBJ2-7; D possibly corresponds to TRBD2 (6 bases). The germline gives CDR1 MNHNY, CDR2 SVGAGI (reference sequence). The CDR3 loop spans 16 amino acids. Trimming took 2 bases from V and 3 from J, leaving 17 bases between them.

The chain carries TRBV2 and TRBJ2-7, with D perhaps TRBD1 or TRBD2 (5 bases each). V was clipped by 9 bases and J by 4 bases, with 7 bases between them. This CDR3 comprises 10 residues. CDR1 and CDR2 (germline): SNHLY, FYNNEI. The CDR3 coding sequence is TGTGCCAGTGGGACGTACGAGCAGTACTTC. It yields the protein CASGTYEQYF.

The rearrangement links TRBV5-6 to TRBJ2-7; D is perhaps TRBD1 or TRBD2 (6 bases each). The V end lost 3 bases, the J end lost 7 bases, and 11 bases lay between the germline ends. This CDR3 comprises 12 residues. From germline, CDR1 is SGHDT and CDR2 YYEEEE. The CDR3 loop reads CASSSGGLEQYF. CDR3 coding DNA: TGTGCCAGCAGCTCCGGGGGCCTGGAGCAGTACTTC.

The table lists this clone with a count of one. The genes are TRBV13 and TRBJ2-7; D is possibly TRBD1 (5 bases). CDR3 length equals 15 residues. Deletions cut 4 bases from V and 0 bases from J, with 13 bases between. Germline-derived CDR1 and CDR2 are PRHDT and FYEKMQ (reference sequence). In DNA, the CDR3 is TGTGCCAGCAGCTCGAGACAGACACTCTCCTACGAGCAGTACTTC. This sequence encodes CASSSRQTLSYEQYF.

J is TRBJ1-1 and V is TRBV6-5, with TRBD1 as a possible D gene (5 bases). Trimming cost V 2 bases and J 5 bases, with 12 bases left between them. From germline, CDR1 is MNHEY and CDR2 SVGAGI. The CDR3 totals 14 residues. In DNA form, the CDR3 reads TGTGCCAGCAGTTACGGGGGTTTGGGGACTGAAGCTTTCTTT. Protein: CASSYGGLGTEAFF.